This TCR beta chain was sequenced during a study of shared clonotypes between healthy human individuals. Study context: Each donor's CD8 memory used one plate, CD8 naive two, each CD4 subset three.

Some clones are missing from TCRdb's copy, which holds only in-frame ones; the method was immunoSEQ multiplex PCR. The sample consists of about 2.1 million clones, roughly 95% of them appearing once. Germline-derived CDR1 and CDR2 are PRHDT and FYEKMQ (reference sequence). This CDR3 has 16 amino acids. Trimming cost V 6 bases and J 5 bases; bases outside gene matches: 13. About this clone itself: Its target is not known.

Findings and caveats of the study: An expected dependence of interdonor clonotype sharing on sequencing depth was noted. Estimated richness was generally greater in naive than memory subsets.

Naive CD8 cells lacked CD45RO and underwent positive selection for CCR7, leaving out terminally differentiated effector memory CD45RA+ cells. The study drew its donors from healthy HIV-negative adults without recent acute infections or vaccinations. This sequence originates from a young man in good health. Some clones in this sample may be carry-over from other donors' samples. The material sequenced was naive CD8+ T cells from PBMCs. The rearrangement uses TRBV13 and TRBJ2-5; 9 bases are shared with TRBD1. This CDR3 is CASSENLEGQGETQYF. Written as DNA, the CDR3 is TGTGCCAGCAGTGAAAACCTGGAGGGACAGGGCGAGACCCAGTACTTC.